Below are 24 T cell receptor beta chains sequenced from a single sample in a study of cytomegalovirus exposure and HLA in healthy donors. The PCR contained 60 Vbeta and 13 Jbeta primers. The protocol was immunoSEQ multiplex PCR, while the TCRdb copy is restricted to in-frame clones and leaves out a portion. The sample includes 120,000 to 150,000 clones, around three quarters of them seen just once. Specimen: PBMCs. Receptor source: a man aged 40-49 years in good health and CMV-seropositive.

The rearrangement links TRBV7-3 to TRBJ2-7, with D perhaps matching TRBD1 (5 bases). This CDR3 spans 12 amino acids. Germline V gene data show CDR1 as SGHTA and CDR2 as FQGTGA. Between the trimmed V and J ends, which lost 5 bases and 6 bases, there was a span of 11 bases. DNA of the CDR3: TGTGCCAGCAGCCTAGGGGTTGCCGAGCAGTACTTC. Its translation is CASSLGVAEQYF.

The chain joins TRBV5-5 to TRBJ2-2; D gene uncertain. This CDR3 comprises 10 residues. Trimming took off 4 bases at V and 7 bases at J, with 2 bases between the two ends. Germline V gene sequence: CDR1 SGHKS, CDR2 YYEKEE (reference sequence). The CDR3 loop reads CASSHGELFF. Written as DNA, the CDR3 is TGTGCCAGCAGCCACGGGGAGCTGTTTTTT.

V gene TRBV27 combines with J gene TRBJ2-2; no clear D. The V and J ends lost 3 bases and 6 bases respectively, with 2 bases between them. In germline, CDR1 is MNHEY, CDR2 SMNVEV (reference sequence). The CDR3 has 11 amino acids. CDR3 loop: CASSFAGELFF. The CDR3 coding sequence is TGTGCCAGCAGTTTCGCCGGGGAGCTGTTTTTT.

V and J are TRBV7-2 and TRBJ2-5; D is unclear. V shed 2 bases and J shed 6 bases, with 4 bases lying between them. Germline V lookup: CDR1 SGHTA, CDR2 FQGNSA. This CDR3 is 11 amino acids long. The CDR3: CASSLLKTQYF. CDR3 DNA sequence: TGTGCCAGCAGCTTACTAAAGACCCAGTACTTC.

The rearrangement joins TRBV5-4 to TRBJ1-2, with a possible D match to TRBD1 (5 bases). The CDR3 totals 14 residues. Germline V gene lookup returns CDR1 SGHNT and CDR2 YYREEE (reference sequence). V was shortened by 2 bases and J by 6 bases, with 14 bases between the two germline ends. The CDR3 is CASSFDGTEDGYTF. The CDR3 DNA follows: TGTGCCAGCAGCTTCGACGGGACTGAAGATGGCTACACCTTC.

The table lists this clone with a few counts. The genes are TRBV29-1 and TRBJ2-5, with 7 bases aligning to TRBD1. Germline values: CDR1 SQVTM, CDR2 ANQGSEA. The CDR3 covers 14 residues. After removal of 7 bases from V and 5 bases from J, the junction contained 13 bases not matched to a gene. This CDR3 reads CSARTGVPLETQYF. CDR3 nucleotides: TGCAGCGCCAGGACAGGAGTACCTCTGGAGACCCAGTACTTC. Supplemented by reference TRBV29-1 and TRBJ2-5, the full variable domain reads SAVISQKPSRDICQRGTSLTIQCQVDSQVTMMFWYRQQPGQSLTLIATANQGSEATYESGFVIDKFPISRPNLTFSTLTVSNMSPEDSSIYLCSARTGVPLETQYFGPGTRLLVL.

This sequence joins TRBV15 and TRBJ2-1; 10 positions agree with TRBD2. The CDR3 has 16 amino acids. V shed 0 bases, J shed 9 bases, and the junction held 8 bases outside the gene matches. The germline CDR1 and CDR2 sequences are LNHNV and YYDKDF (reference sequence). The CDR3 loop is CATSRDLAGAWSEQFF. The CDR3, as DNA: TGTGCCACCAGCAGAGATCTAGCGGGAGCGTGGAGTGAGCAGTTCTTC.

This chain connects TRBV7-3 to TRBJ1-1; no definite D call. The germline CDR1 and CDR2 sequences are SGHTA and FQGTGA. CDR3 length: 13 residues. V was shortened by 5 bases and J by 6 bases, with 13 bases between the two germline ends. DNA for the CDR3: TGTGCCAGCAGCCATGATGGCGGGCCTGAAGCTTTCTTT. The encoded protein is CASSHDGGPEAFF.

This clone turned up a few times. The V and J genes are TRBV29-1 and TRBJ1-2; 7 positions match TRBD1. The J segment lost 8 bases and the V segment lost 7 bases, leaving 16 bases of the junction unmatched. Per the germline V gene, CDR1 is SQVTM and CDR2 is ANQGSEA. The CDR3 has 14 amino acids. CDR3 protein: CSAASRVGGQGYTF. The CDR3 nucleotides read TGCAGCGCCGCTTCCAGAGTAGGGGGCCAGGGCTACACCTTC.

V and J are TRBV30 and TRBJ2-1, with 8 bases lining up with TRBD2. This CDR3 comprises 14 residues. V was pared by 8 bases and J by 4 bases, with 10 bases of the junction left unmatched. Germline CDR1 is GTSNPN and CDR2 is SVGIG (reference sequence). DNA of the CDR3: TGTGCCAGTGAGACTAGCGAGAGATACAATGAGCAGTTCTTC. Protein: CASETSERYNEQFF.

This rearrangement joins TRBV7-7 to TRBJ2-2; 7 nucleotides agree with TRBD2. The trim removed 6 bases at V and 2 bases at J, leaving 3 bases unmatched. Germline-derived CDR1 and CDR2 are SSHAT and FNYEAQ (reference sequence). The CDR3 loop spans 14 amino acids. The chain's CDR3 is CASSRDYNTGELFF. In DNA, the CDR3 is TGTGCCAGCAGTCGGGACTATAACACCGGGGAGCTGTTTTTT.

The chain uses TRBV6-5 and TRBJ2-2; D is perhaps TRBD1 (7 bases). The ends were cut back, 6 bases at V and 1 base at J, with 9 bases in the middle. Germline CDR1 MNHEY, CDR2 SVGAGI. CDR3 length equals 14 residues. The CDR3 bases are TGTGCCAGCAGGCAGGGGGGGAACACCGGGGAGCTGTTTTTT. Translating gives CASRQGGNTGELFF.

J is TRBJ1-5 and V is TRBV19; TRBD1 matches 12 bases. The junction had 4 bases not matched to a gene; V was cut back by 7 bases and J by 6 bases. The CDR3 has 14 residues. From germline, CDR1 is LNHDA and CDR2 SQIVND (reference sequence). The CDR3 region has the DNA TGTGCCAGTACCGGGACAGGGGGCTTTCAGCCCCAGCATTTT. It is translated as CASTGTGGFQPQHF.

This clone turned up a few times. This chain's CDR3 is CASRLAGLTDTQYF. The CDR3 DNA is TGTGCCAGCAGGTTAGCGGGTCTCACAGATACGCAGTATTTT. This rearrangement joins TRBV6-1 to TRBJ2-3; 7 nucleotides match TRBD2. In germline, CDR1 is MNHNS, CDR2 SASEGT. The V segment lost 6 bases and the J segment 2 bases; nucleotides outside the gene matches: 5. The CDR3 is 14 residues long.

This clone was found a few times. J is TRBJ2-1 and V is TRBV18, with 8 bases identical to TRBD1. This CDR3 has 14 amino acids. V was pared by 2 bases and J by 5 bases, with 2 bases of the junction left unmatched. The V gene's germline CDR1 is KGHSH and CDR2 LQKENI. The CDR3 DNA is TGTGCCAGCTCACCAGGACAGGGTAACAATGAGCAGTTCTTC. Translating gives CASSPGQGNNEQFF.

The V gene is TRBV5-4, the J gene TRBJ1-2, with TRBD1 identical over 10 bases. From germline, CDR1 is SGHNT and CDR2 YYREEE (reference sequence). Germline trimming cut 3 bases from V and 5 bases from J; bases unmatched to any gene: 1. CDR3 length: 13 amino acids. For the CDR3, the DNA is TGTGCCAGCAGCTGGGACAGGGGATATGGCTACACCTTC. Protein product: CASSWDRGYGYTF. The full variable domain, in which reference TRBV5-4 and TRBJ1-2 provide the parts outside the CDR3, is ETGVTQSPTHLIKTRGQQVTLRCSSQSGHNTVSWYQQALGQGPQFIFQYYREEENGRGNFPPRFSGLQFPNYSSELNVNALELDDSALYLCASSWDRGYGYTFGSGTRLTVV.

V and J are TRBV5-6 and TRBJ2-7, with 9 bases identical to TRBD1. Germline trimming cut 6 bases from V and 6 bases from J; bases unmatched to any gene: 7. Germline V gene data show CDR1 as SGHDT and CDR2 as YYEEEE. CDR3 size: 13 residues. The CDR3 loop is CASTRDRVAEQYF. Here the CDR3 DNA reads TGTGCCAGCACCCGGGACAGGGTTGCCGAGCAGTACTTC. Full variable domain (outside the CDR3, taken from reference TRBV5-6 and TRBJ2-7): DAGVTQSPTHLIKTRGQQVTLRCSPKSGHDTVSWYQQALGQGPQFIFQYYEEEERQRGNFPDRFSGHQFPNYSSELNVNALLLGDSALYLCASTRDRVAEQYFGPGTRLTVT.

The chain combines TRBV7-2 with TRBJ1-2; 8 nucleotides agree with TRBD1. The V and J ends lost 3 bases and 4 bases, in that order; junction bases with no gene match: 10. The germline gives CDR1 SGHTA, CDR2 FQGNSA. CDR3 size: 16 residues. The CDR3 coding sequence is TGTGCCAGCAGCTTCGACAGGGGTAATTATGCCTATGGCTACACCTTC. Translation gives CASSFDRGNYAYGYTF.

This clone was recorded a few times. This chain connects TRBV10-3 to TRBJ2-5; possible D gene TRBD2, 6 bases. Germline V gene sequence: CDR1 ENHRY, CDR2 SYGVKD. This CDR3 region has 13 residues. V was cut by 7 bases and J by 5 bases, with 14 bases left in between. As DNA, the CDR3 is TGTGCCATCAAGGTTGCGGGAACCGAGACCCAGTACTTC. Translation gives CAIKVAGTETQYF.

The chain is built from TRBV6-6 and TRBJ1-1, with D uncertain. Germline-derived CDR1 and CDR2 are MNHNY and SVGAGI (reference sequence). This CDR3 is built from 14 residues. V gave up 6 bases and J gave up 0 bases, with 11 bases separating them. CDR3 DNA sequence: TGTGCCAGCAGCCCCCCAGTTTTGAACACTGAAGCTTTCTTT. Protein: CASSPPVLNTEAFF.

This sequence joins TRBV4-3 and TRBJ1-6, with 7 bases matching TRBD1. The V and J ends lost 3 bases and 8 bases, in that order; junction bases with no gene match: 7. Looked up from germline, CDR1 is LGHNA and CDR2 is YSLEER. CDR3 length: 15 residues. CDR3 region: CASSQGKGAYSPLHF. The CDR3 region has the DNA TGCGCCAGCAGCCAGGGGAAGGGGGCCTATTCACCCCTCCACTTT.

This clone showed up just a few times. This sequence joins TRBV11-2 and TRBJ1-4; the D is unclear. Germline assignment: CDR1 SGHAT and CDR2 FQNNGV. The V end was cut by 2 bases, the J end by 8 bases, with 15 bases between. CDR3 size: 15 residues. Written as DNA, the CDR3 is TGTGCCAGCAGCTTAACCCTTCCGGGGTCGGAAAAACTGTTTTTT. It yields the protein CASSLTLPGSEKLFF.

The chain has TRBV28 and TRBJ2-3; 8 positions agree with TRBD1. CDR1 and CDR2 from the germline V gene are MDHEN and SYDVKM. V was pared by 5 bases and J by 0 bases, with 10 bases of the junction left unmatched. This CDR3 spans 17 amino acids. The CDR3 loop reads CASSMRTGLLSTDTQYF. The CDR3 nucleotides read TGTGCCAGCAGTATGCGGACAGGGCTTTTGAGCACAGATACGCAGTATTTT.

The sample holds a few counts of this clone. V gene TRBV6-5 combines with J gene TRBJ1-2; D is possibly TRBD1 (6 bases). CDR3 size: 15 residues. CDR1 is MNHEY, CDR2 SVGAGI, per germline. The germline V and J ends were trimmed by 0 bases and 0 bases, with 8 bases remaining between them. CDR3 nucleotide sequence: TGTGCCAGCAGTTACTCGTGGACAGCTAACTATGGCTACACCTTC. It yields the protein CASSYSWTANYGYTF.